Presented here are 2 T cell receptor beta chains from one specimen sequenced in a study of T cell responses to AZD1222 COVID-19 vaccine. Sequencing was performed with immunoSEQ multiplex PCR; in TCRdb, only in-frame clones are kept and a portion is missing. The sample holds about 88,000 clones, just over 90% seen once. This specimen was peripheral blood, taken 28 days after the second AZD1222 dose. The receptor source for this set is an adult who received the AZD1222 COVID-19 vaccine.

This sequence joins TRBV7-2 and TRBJ2-7; maybe TRBD2 (6 bases). CDR3 length equals 14 residues. Germline V gene data show CDR1 as SGHTA and CDR2 as FQGNSA. Trimming removed 5 bases at V and 2 bases at J, with 13 bases between. The DNA for the CDR3 is TGTGCCAGCAGCCCGGGGACTGTAACCTACGAGCAGTACTTC. It is translated as CASSPGTVTYEQYF.

Remarks on this clone: This sample includes further DNA sequences coding for the same CDR3. The rearrangement joins TRBV7-9 to TRBJ2-5; D might be TRBD1 (6 bases). The V end lost 0 bases, the J end lost 4 bases, and 6 bases lay between the germline ends. From germline, CDR1 is SEHNR and CDR2 FQNEAQ (reference sequence). The length of the CDR3 is 13 residues. The CDR3 sequence: CASSLAGGETQYF. The CDR3 region has the DNA TGTGCCAGCAGCTTAGCAGGGGGAGAGACCCAGTACTTC.